This T cell receptor beta chain derives from a study of cytomegalovirus exposure and HLA in healthy donors. Broader study findings: In vitro experiments confirmed that three CMV-associated chains were specific for CMV antigens. Some TCR beta chains (164 of them) were listed as cytomegalovirus-associated. For cytomegalovirus status, the classifier reportedly gave diagnoses with high specificity and sensitivity.

Using immunoSEQ multiplex PCR, the repertoire was profiled, and TCRdb retains in-frame clones only, with some absent. This table holds 95,000 to 150,000 clones, 75% to 90% found once. To note about this clone: The antigen is not known.

The CDR3 spans 14 residues. V lost 5 bases to trimming and J lost 0 bases, with 11 bases between them. Germline CDR1 reads MNHNS; CDR2 reads SASEGT. The sample taken for sequencing was PBMCs. V is TRBV6-1 and J is TRBJ2-7; D possibly corresponds to TRBD2 (6 bases). The sequence was collected from a woman aged 18-29 years in good health and CMV-seronegative. In nucleotides, the CDR3 is TGTGCCAGCAGTCCACTAGCATTCTCCTACGAGCAGTACTTC. The encoded protein is CASSPLAFSYEQYF.